This paragraph covers one TCR beta chain sequence. The antigen is not known. This specimen comes from a study of beta chain features in type 1 diabetes. Study-level information: Sorted cells from all samples, numbering fewer than 120,000,000, were examined.

Whole-study results and caveats: Naive, central memory and Treg TCRB repertoires appeared more alike in patients than in healthy donors.

V gave up 1 base and J gave up 9 bases; unmatched junction bases: 6. This CDR3 comprises 15 residues. CDR1 is SEHNR, CDR2 FQNEAQ, per germline (reference sequence). The authors reverse transcribed all of the isolated RNA, so sequencing captured expressed TCRB transcripts. Deep immunoSEQ sequencing covered naive, central memory and regulatory T cell samples. TCRdb keeps only in-frame clones here, not all; method: immunoSEQ multiplex PCR. This sample yields just over 150,000 clones, of which over 8.5% are seen a single time; roughly 1.9% belongs to the top ten. Every donor provided one heparinised blood draw, which averaged approximately 120 mL.

The receptor comes from a man younger than 35 in good health. The rearrangement joins TRBV7-9 to TRBJ2-2, with 9 bases identical to TRBD1. The sequenced sample was central memory CD4+ T cells from blood. CDR3 loop: CASSLGTGATRELFF. The CDR3 DNA follows: TGTGCCAGCAGCTTAGGGACAGGGGCTACCCGGGAGCTGTTTTTT.